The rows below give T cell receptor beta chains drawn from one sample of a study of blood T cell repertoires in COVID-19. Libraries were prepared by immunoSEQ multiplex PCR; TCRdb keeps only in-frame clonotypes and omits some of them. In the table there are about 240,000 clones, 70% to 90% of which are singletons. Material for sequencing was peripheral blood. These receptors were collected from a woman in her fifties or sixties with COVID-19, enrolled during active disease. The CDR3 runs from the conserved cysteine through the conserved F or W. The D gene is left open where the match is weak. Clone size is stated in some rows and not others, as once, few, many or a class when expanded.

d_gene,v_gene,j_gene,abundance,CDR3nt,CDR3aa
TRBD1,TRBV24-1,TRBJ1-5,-,TGTGCCACCAGTGATTCCAGGGGGAGCAATCAGCCCCAGCATTTT,CATSDSRGSNQPQHF
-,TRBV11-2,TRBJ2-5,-,TGTGCCAGCAGCTTAGTGCAGGGGCAAGAGACCCAGTACTTC,CASSLVQGQETQYF
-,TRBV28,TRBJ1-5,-,TGTGCCAGCAGCTTAGGGGGGAGCAATCAGCCCCAGCATTTT,CASSLGGSNQPQHF
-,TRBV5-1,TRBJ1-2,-,TGCGCCAGCAGCTTGACAAGTGGCTATGGCTACACCTTC,CASSLTSGYGYTF
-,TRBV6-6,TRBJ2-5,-,TGTGCCAGCAGCGCCGACAGGAATCAAAAAGAGACCCAGTACTTC,CASSADRNQKETQYF
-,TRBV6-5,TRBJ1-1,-,TGTGCCAGCAGTTACAGGGAGGGGGCTGAAGCTTTCTTT,CASSYREGAEAFF
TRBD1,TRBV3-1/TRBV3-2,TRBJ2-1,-,TGTGCCAGCAGCCCATATAACAGGGGTTCCTACAATGAGCAGTTCTTC,CASSPYNRGSYNEQFF
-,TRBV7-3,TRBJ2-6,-,TGTGCCAGCAGCTACGGGAGCTCTGGGGCCAACGTCCTGACTTTC,CASSYGSSGANVLTF
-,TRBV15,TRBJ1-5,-,TGTGCCACCAGGGGTGAGGCCGACAATCAGCCCCAGCATTTT,CATRGEADNQPQHF
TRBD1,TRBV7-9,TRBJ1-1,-,TGTGCCAGCAGCCCTGGGACAGAAAAGGAAGCTTTCTTT,CASSPGTEKEAFF
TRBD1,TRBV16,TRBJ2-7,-,TGTGCCAGCAGCCATCTGGGACAGGCGGCCTACGAGCAGTACTTC,CASSHLGQAAYEQYF
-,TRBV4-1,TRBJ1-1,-,TGCGCCAGCAGCCTTTATACAACAGGGAGTGAAGCTTTCTTT,CASSLYTTGSEAFF
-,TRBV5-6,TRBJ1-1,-,TGTGCCAGCAGCACAAACAGGTACACTGAAGCTTTCTTT,CASSTNRYTEAFF
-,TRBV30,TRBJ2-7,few,TGTGCCTGGAGTGTAGGGGTCGGGTCTTACGAGCAGTACTTC,CAWSVGVGSYEQYF
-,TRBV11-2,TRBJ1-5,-,TGTGCCAGCAGCTTAGATGGGAGGAGCAATCAGCCCCAGCATTTT,CASSLDGRSNQPQHF
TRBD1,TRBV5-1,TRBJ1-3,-,TGCGCCAGCAGCCTTGACCCGACAGGGACTTCTGGAAACACCATATATTTT,CASSLDPTGTSGNTIYF
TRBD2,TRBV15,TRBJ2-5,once,TGTGCCACGGGACTAGCCCAAGAGACCCAGTACTTC,CATGLAQETQYF
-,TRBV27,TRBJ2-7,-,TGTGCCAGCAGTCCTCGGGTCCGACCCCTCTACTACGAGCAGTACTTC,CASSPRVRPLYYEQYF
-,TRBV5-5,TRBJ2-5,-,TGTGCCAGCAGCTTGGGAGGAGGGGTAGAGACCCAGTACTTC,CASSLGGGVETQYF
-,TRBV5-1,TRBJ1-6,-,TGCGCCAGCAGCTTGGCCGCGGGACGGGTAAATTCACCCCTCCACTTT,CASSLAAGRVNSPLHF
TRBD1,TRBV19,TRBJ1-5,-,TGTGCCAGTAGTACGGACAGGGGAGGGGGCAATCAGCCCCAGCATTTT,CASSTDRGGGNQPQHF
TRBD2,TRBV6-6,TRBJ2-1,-,TGTGCCAGCAGTCGGGGACTAGCAAATGAGCAGTTCTTC,CASSRGLANEQFF
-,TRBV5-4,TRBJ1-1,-,TGTGCCAGCAGCTTGAACCTAAACACTGAAGCTTTCTTT,CASSLNLNTEAFF
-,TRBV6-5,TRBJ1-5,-,TGTGCCAGCAGTCCCGGGGGTATCAATCAGCCCCAGCATTTT,CASSPGGINQPQHF
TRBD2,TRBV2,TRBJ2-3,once,TGTGCCAGCAGTGCGGGGGGGGGTACCACAGATACGCAGTATTTT,CASSAGGGTTDTQYF